A single sample is the source of the 23 T cell receptor beta chains below, sequenced in a study of T cell repertoires in breast cancer. Primers covering all TCR V genes were used in emulsion RT-PCR on CD8+ T cells. A second nested PCR with blocking oligonucleotides suppressed unpaired genes. TCRdb re-called the emulsion pairing reads with MiXCR, one entry per CDR3 protein. The sample records roughly 40,000 distinct CDR3 sequences, about 41% being singletons. The source material was CD8+ T cells. The receptors shown here come from a pool of human donors with breast cancer or a healthy control (not recorded which).

This chain joins TRBV11-2 and TRBJ2-1, with TRBD2 matching over 8 bases. Trimming at V came to 1 base and at J to 7 bases, leaving 9 bases not matched to a gene. The CDR3 is made up of 16 amino acids. CDR1 is SGHAT and CDR2 is FQNNGV in the germline V gene. This CDR3 is CASSLAVLAGTNEQFF. CDR3 DNA sequence: TGTGCCAGCAGCTTAGCTGTCCTAGCGGGTACTAATGAGCAGTTCTTC.

This clonotype was seen only a few times. The V call is TRBV7-9, the J call TRBJ2-1, with D possibly matching TRBD1 (5 bases). This CDR3 is 15 amino acids long. The V end lost 3 bases, the J end lost 3 bases, and 12 bases lay between the germline ends. Germline values: CDR1 SEHNR, CDR2 FQNEAQ (reference sequence). The CDR3 here is CASSLGQGYYNEQFF. The CDR3 nucleotides read TGTGCCAGCAGCTTGGGGCAGGGCTACTACAATGAGCAGTTCTTC.

This clonotype was detected only a few times. This chain links TRBV5-1 with TRBJ1-1, with D uncertain. CDR3 length: 15 residues. The V gene lost 0 bases and the J gene lost 0 bases, with 9 bases spanning the gap. Germline-derived CDR1 and CDR2 are SGHRS and YFSETQ. The chain's CDR3 is CASSLEGGMNTEAFF. CDR3 nucleotides: TGCGCCAGCAGCTTGGAAGGAGGGATGAACACTGAAGCTTTCTTT.

This chain uses TRBV12-3 or TRBV12-4 with TRBJ1-4, with 9 bases that match TRBD1. V was clipped by 6 bases and J by 4 bases; unmatched bases: 21. There are 20 residues in the CDR3. The CDR3 DNA sequence: TGTGCCAGCAGCTCCGGGACAGGGTTCGGGGAGCGACAAAGTAATGAAAAACTGTTTTTT. Translation gives CASSSGTGFGERQSNEKLFF.

The V call is TRBV20-1, the J call TRBJ1-1; D not certain. Trimming shortened V by 0 bases and J by 3 bases, and 11 bases separated the two germline ends. The CDR3 is 14 residues long. The germline V gene has CDR1 DFQATT and CDR2 SNEGSKA (reference sequence). CDR3 in DNA: TGCAGTGCTAGAGAGCTCTCGGTGTACACTGAAGCTTTCTTT. Translating gives CSARELSVYTEAFF.

The chain has TRBV11-2 and TRBJ2-1, with D hard to call. CDR3 length: 12 amino acids. The germline gives CDR1 SGHAT, CDR2 FQNNGV. V was shortened by 4 bases and J by 3 bases, with 4 bases between the two germline ends. The CDR3 here is CASSSYYNEQFF. DNA for the CDR3: TGTGCCAGCAGCTCGTACTACAATGAGCAGTTCTTC. Supplemented by reference TRBV11-2 and TRBJ2-1, the full variable domain reads EAGVAQSPRYKIIEKRQSVAFWCNPISGHATLYWYQQILGQGPKLLIQFQNNGVVDDSQLPKDRFSAERLKGVDSTLKIQPAKLEDSAVYLCASSSYYNEQFFGPGTRLTVL.

The chain uses TRBV6-5 and TRBJ1-1, with no clear D. Trimming took 6 bases from V and 7 from J, leaving 15 bases between them. The V gene's germline CDR1 is MNHEY and CDR2 SVGAGI. There are 13 residues in the CDR3. CDR3 nucleotide sequence: TGTGCCAGCAGCTACCTTCGTCTCAGTGAAGCTTTCTTT. Protein product: CASSYLRLSEAFF.

V and J are TRBV6-2 or TRBV6-3 and TRBJ2-1; no reliable D call. Trimming took 5 bases from V and 15 from J, leaving 17 bases between them. The CDR3 runs 12 residues. Germline V gives CDR1 MNHEY, CDR2 SVGEGT. The CDR3 DNA sequence: TGTGCCAGCAGTACCCCGGGCCCCAAGGGGTTCTTC. It is translated as CASSTPGPKGFF.

The chain employs TRBV27 and TRBJ2-5; 14 nucleotides align to TRBD2. CDR3 length: 19 amino acids. Germline CDR1 is MNHEY and CDR2 is SMNVEV (reference sequence). The J segment lost 5 bases and the V segment lost 0 bases, leaving 11 bases of the junction unmatched. In nucleotides, the CDR3 is TGTGCCAGCAGTTTATCCACCGGGGGACTAGCGGGAGAGACTGAGACCCAGTACTTC. It translates to CASSLSTGGLAGETETQYF.

The chain carries TRBV19 and TRBJ1-1; tentative D call: TRBD1 (5 bases). The CDR3 spans 11 residues. V was cut by 6 bases and J by 10 bases, with 12 bases left in between. Germline CDR1 LNHDA, CDR2 SQIVND (reference sequence). The CDR3 DNA reads TGTGCCAGTAGCTGGGGCCGCCGAGCTTTCTTT. Its translation: CASSWGRRAFF. The entire variable domain, with the rest obtained from reference TRBV19 and TRBJ1-1, is as follows: DGGITQSPKYLFRKEGQNVTLSCEQNLNHDAMYWYRQDPGQGLRLIYYSQIVNDFQKGDIAEGYSVSREKKESFPLTVTSAQKNPTAFYLCASSWGRRAFFGQGTRLTVV.

This clonotype came up a few times. This chain joins TRBV20-1 and TRBJ1-1; D not resolved. Germline values: CDR1 DFQATT, CDR2 SNEGSKA (reference sequence). Trimming removed 3 bases from V and 0 bases from J, with 8 bases in between. This CDR3 is built from 13 residues. The CDR3 spells CSASVNMNTEAFF. CDR3 in DNA: TGCAGTGCTAGTGTGAATATGAACACTGAAGCTTTCTTT.

This CDR3 is CASSSGQGGGETQYF. The CDR3 nucleotides read TGTGCCAGCAGCTCCGGACAGGGCGGGGGCGAGACCCAGTACTTC. This rearrangement joins TRBV7-7 to TRBJ2-5; D is perhaps TRBD1 (8 bases). CDR1 is SSHAT and CDR2 is FNYEAQ in the germline V gene (reference sequence). This CDR3 is built from 15 residues. Trimming shortened V by 4 bases and J by 5 bases, and 17 bases separated the two germline ends.

The chain is built from TRBV6-1 and TRBJ1-2; the D gene is possibly TRBD1 (5 bases). V lost 6 bases to trimming and J lost 10 bases, with 18 bases between them. CDR1 MNHNS and CDR2 SASEGT come from the germline V gene. The CDR3 runs to 13 residues. The CDR3 sequence: CASSRTGTDFYTF. CDR3 bases: TGTGCCAGCAGCCGTACCGGGACCGACTTCTACACCTTC.

V gene TRBV7-9 combines with J gene TRBJ1-1, with D possibly TRBD1 on 5 matching bases. Trimming took off 2 bases at V and 5 bases at J, with 6 bases between the two ends. Germline loops: CDR1 SEHNR, CDR2 FQNEAQ (reference sequence). CDR3 length equals 12 residues. In DNA form, the CDR3 reads TGTGCCAGCAGCTTATGGGGGACTGAAGCTTTCTTT. This encodes CASSLWGTEAFF.

The chain links TRBV2 to TRBJ2-7; D is perhaps TRBD1 or TRBD2 (5 bases each). Looked up from germline, CDR1 is SNHLY and CDR2 is FYNNEI. The CDR3 consists of 13 residues. Written as DNA, the CDR3 is TGTGCTACAAAGGGGACCCGGGCGTACGAGCAGTACTTC. Translated: CATKGTRAYEQYF.

The chain carries TRBV7-2 and TRBJ2-1; TRBD1 matches 7 bases. The trim removed 5 bases at V and 6 bases at J, leaving 4 bases unmatched. This CDR3 has 13 residues. In germline, CDR1 is SGHTA, CDR2 FQGNSA. CDR3 coding DNA: TGTGCCAGCAGCCAAAACAGGGGCAATGAGCAGTTCTTC. As protein: CASSQNRGNEQFF.

This clonotype came up once. The J gene is TRBJ2-5, the V gene TRBV6-5, with D maybe TRBD1 (5 bases). Deletions cut 3 bases from V and 3 bases from J, with 20 bases between. The CDR3 covers 17 residues. CDR1 and CDR2 (germline): MNHEY, SVGAGI. The CDR3 sequence: CASSYGARGSKKETQYF. For the CDR3, the DNA is TGTGCCAGCAGTTATGGGGCAAGAGGCTCCAAAAAAGAGACCCAGTACTTC.

The chain carries TRBV24-1 and TRBJ1-5; unclear D gene. Germline values: CDR1 KGHDR, CDR2 SFDVKD. The CDR3 covers 13 residues. The V and J ends lost 4 bases and 2 bases respectively, with 5 bases between them. The CDR3 DNA sequence: TGTGCCACCAGTGAGATGGGCAATCAGCCCCAGCATTTT. This sequence encodes CATSEMGNQPQHF.

The chain employs TRBV19 and TRBJ2-2; D gene ambiguous. Trimming pared 7 bases from V and 1 base from J, leaving 7 bases between. CDR3 length equals 13 residues. Germline V lookup: CDR1 LNHDA, CDR2 SQIVND (reference sequence). CDR3 residues: CASMRLNTGELFF. The DNA of the CDR3 is TGTGCCAGTATGAGGCTGAACACCGGGGAGCTGTTTTTT. The variable domain in full, with the rest retrieved from reference TRBV19 and TRBJ2-2, is DGGITQSPKYLFRKEGQNVTLSCEQNLNHDAMYWYRQDPGQGLRLIYYSQIVNDFQKGDIAEGYSVSREKKESFPLTVTSAQKNPTAFYLCASMRLNTGELFFGEGSRLTVL.

Concerning this clonotype itself: One end of the junction does not line up with germline, which may come from a read error. V gene TRBV20-1 combines with J gene TRBJ1-4; D remains unclear. CDR1 and CDR2 (germline): DFQATT, SNEGSKA (reference sequence). The CDR3 is made up of 14 amino acids. The CDR3 here is CSARVSIAGLFVVF. The DNA for the CDR3 is TGCAGTGCTAGAGTCTCGATCGCCGGGTTGTTTGTGGTTTTT.

Notes on this clonotype: One end of the junction fails to match germline, which may point to a read error. The rearrangement links TRBV12-3 or TRBV12-4 to TRBJ2-7; D unclear. The CDR3 is made up of 13 amino acids. CDR3 loop: CTSSPHPFGEQYF. The CDR3 DNA is TGTACCAGCAGTCCTCACCCCTTTGGAGAGCAGTACTTC.

A single count supports this clonotype. The gene calls are TRBV29-1 and TRBJ2-7; D assignment may be TRBD1 or TRBD2 (5 bases each). This CDR3 is built from 13 residues. The germline gives CDR1 SQVTM, CDR2 ANQGSEA. The V end was cut by 6 bases, the J end by 6 bases, with 18 bases between. CDR3: CSVGDVPGPEQYF. The CDR3, as DNA: TGCAGCGTAGGGGACGTCCCCGGCCCCGAGCAGTACTTC.

Worth noting for this clonotype: A much larger clone is a single base away; this may be a read error. The chain combines TRBV15 with TRBJ2-1; weak D call: TRBD1 (5 bases). V was shortened by 3 bases and J by 5 bases, with 8 bases between the two germline ends. There are 13 residues in the CDR3. Germline values: CDR1 LNHNV, CDR2 YYDKDF (reference sequence). The CDR3 bases are TGTGCCACCAGCAGTCGACAGCACAATGAGCAGTTCTTC. Translated, it gives CATSSRQHNEQFF. The entire variable domain, with the rest obtained from reference TRBV15 and TRBJ2-1, is as follows: DAMVIQNPRYQVTQFGKPVTLSCSQTLNHNVMYWYQQKSSQAPKLLFHYYDKDFNNEADTPDNFQSRRPNTSFCFLDIRSPGLGDTAMYLCATSSRQHNEQFFGPGTRLTVL.